A single sample gave rise to the 5 T cell receptor beta chains below, sequenced in a study of control samples from healthy donors and cancer patients. This table comes from immunoSEQ multiplex PCR, and its TCRdb copy is limited to in-frame clones, with some not included. The sample comprises over 150,000 clones, around nine tenths of which are singletons, and approximately 1.5% rests with the top ten. Sequencing was done on a sample of blood. Receptors originate from a young man in good health.

J is TRBJ1-2 and V is TRBV27, with D perhaps matching TRBD1 (5 bases). CDR1 is MNHEY, CDR2 SMNVEV, per germline (reference sequence). Trimming shortened V by 2 bases and J by 4 bases, and 14 bases separated the two germline ends. The CDR3 extends over 15 amino acids. The CDR3 DNA reads TGTGCCAGCAGTTTACGGCAGGGTCTAGGCTATGGCTACACCTTC. This translates into CASSLRQGLGYGYTF.

To note about this clone: Sequence at one end of the junction differs from germline and may be a read error. The chain carries TRBV11-2 and TRBJ1-1, with a weak D call TRBD1 (5 bases). The CDR3 is 12 residues long. From germline, CDR1 is SGHAT and CDR2 FQNNGV. The CDR3 DNA sequence: TGTGCCAGCAGCTTTTTTGGGACCGGGCTTCTCTTT. Its protein product is CASSFFGTGLLF.

This chain joins TRBV29-1 and TRBJ2-7, with 14 bases that match TRBD2. V dropped 3 bases and J dropped 4; count of bases not matched to a gene: 2. This CDR3 spans 14 amino acids. Germline V gene sequence: CDR1 SQVTM, CDR2 ANQGSEA. The CDR3 here is CSVEGTSGSYEQYF. CDR3 bases: TGCAGCGTTGAGGGGACTAGCGGGAGTTACGAGCAGTACTTC.

The chain is built from TRBV6-5 and TRBJ1-1; D uncertain. Trimming took 7 bases from V and 6 from J, leaving 21 bases between them. The CDR3 length is 15 residues. Germline CDR1 MNHEY, CDR2 SVGAGI. CDR3 region: CASTKGWGAGSEAFF. As DNA, the CDR3 is TGTGCCAGCACCAAAGGATGGGGAGCGGGCTCTGAAGCTTTCTTT.

The V and J genes are TRBV7-2 and TRBJ2-5, with D hard to call. CDR3 size: 14 residues. CDR1 and CDR2 (germline): SGHTA, FQGNSA. V was clipped by 0 bases and J by 0 bases, with 5 bases between them. CDR3 sequence (DNA): TGTGCCAGCAGCTTAGCGTCTTACCAAGAGACCCAGTACTTC. Residues: CASSLASYQETQYF.